The source of this T cell receptor beta chain is a study of CD8 T cells in Susac syndrome. FACS enriched CD8+ TEMRA cells, while bulk CD8+ and CD4+ were negatively isolated. RNA in amounts of roughly 0.5 to 1 ug was reverse transcribed with random hexamers. With immunoSEQ multiplex PCR, TCR beta CDR3 was amplified across 54 Vbeta and 13 Jbeta. MiXCR, run by TCRdb on the immunoSEQ multiplex PCR reads, gives a single entry per CDR3 protein. This sample yields about 76,000 distinct CDR3 sequences, of which 90% to 95% are seen a single time; less than 0.55% belongs to the top ten. Trimming cost V 5 bases and J 4 bases, with 12 bases left between them. The CDR3 covers 14 residues. Germline V gene data show CDR1 as LNHDA and CDR2 as SQIVND (reference sequence). General study results and limits: CD8+ clones in Susac expanded most in TEMRA cells and active patients.

Details on this clonotype: Its antigen is still unknown.

Input material: CD8+ T cells from PBMCs. The sequence was collected from a human donor with Susac syndrome. V gene TRBV19 combines with J gene TRBJ2-1, with TRBD1 as a possible D gene (5 bases). In nucleotides, the CDR3 is TGTGCCAGTAGTCTTCGGACACAATACAATGAGCAGTTCTTC. Its translation: CASSLRTQYNEQFF.